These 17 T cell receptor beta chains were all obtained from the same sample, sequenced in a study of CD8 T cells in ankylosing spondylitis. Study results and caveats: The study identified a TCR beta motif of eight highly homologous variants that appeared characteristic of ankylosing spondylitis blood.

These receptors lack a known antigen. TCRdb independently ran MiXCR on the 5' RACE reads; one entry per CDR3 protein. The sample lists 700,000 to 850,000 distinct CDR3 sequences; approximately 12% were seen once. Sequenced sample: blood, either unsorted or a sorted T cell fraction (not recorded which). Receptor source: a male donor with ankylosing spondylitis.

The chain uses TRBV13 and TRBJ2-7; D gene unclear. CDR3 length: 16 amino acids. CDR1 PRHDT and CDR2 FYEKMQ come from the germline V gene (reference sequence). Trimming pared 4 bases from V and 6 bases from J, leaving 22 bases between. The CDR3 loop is CASSSRYQFTPLEQYF. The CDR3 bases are TGTGCCAGCAGCTCAAGGTACCAGTTCACTCCCCTCGAGCAGTACTTC.

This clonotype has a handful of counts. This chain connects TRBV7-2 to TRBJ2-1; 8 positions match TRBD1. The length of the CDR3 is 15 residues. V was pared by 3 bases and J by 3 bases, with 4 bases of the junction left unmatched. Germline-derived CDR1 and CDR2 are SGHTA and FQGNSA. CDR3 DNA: TGTGCCAGCAGCTTCGGACAGGGCAACTACAATGAGCAGTTCTTC. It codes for CASSFGQGNYNEQFF.

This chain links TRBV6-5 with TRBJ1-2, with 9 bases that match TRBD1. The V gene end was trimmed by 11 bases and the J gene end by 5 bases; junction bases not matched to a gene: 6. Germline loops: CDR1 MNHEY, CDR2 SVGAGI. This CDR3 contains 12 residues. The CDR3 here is CAVSDRGYGYTF. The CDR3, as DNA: TGTGCCGTGTCGGACAGGGGATATGGCTACACCTTC.

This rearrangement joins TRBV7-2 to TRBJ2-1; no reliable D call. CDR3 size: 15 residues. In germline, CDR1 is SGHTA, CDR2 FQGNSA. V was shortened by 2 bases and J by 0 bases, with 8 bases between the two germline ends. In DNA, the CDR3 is TGTGCCAGCAGCTTAAATAGACTCTCCTACAATGAGCAGTTCTTC. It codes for CASSLNRLSYNEQFF.

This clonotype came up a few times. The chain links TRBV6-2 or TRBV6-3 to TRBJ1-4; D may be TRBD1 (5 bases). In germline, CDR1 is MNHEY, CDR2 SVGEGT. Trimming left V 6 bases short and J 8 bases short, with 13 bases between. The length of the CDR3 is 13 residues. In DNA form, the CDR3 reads TGTGCCAGCAGAGGGGCCAACGCGGAAAAACTGTTTTTT. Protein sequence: CASRGANAEKLFF.

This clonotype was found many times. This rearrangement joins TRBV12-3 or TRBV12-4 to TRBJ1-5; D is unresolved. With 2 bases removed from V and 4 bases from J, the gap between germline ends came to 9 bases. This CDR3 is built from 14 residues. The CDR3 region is CASSLSDSNQPQHF. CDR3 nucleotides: TGTGCCAGCAGTTTATCTGACTCAAATCAGCCCCAGCATTTT.

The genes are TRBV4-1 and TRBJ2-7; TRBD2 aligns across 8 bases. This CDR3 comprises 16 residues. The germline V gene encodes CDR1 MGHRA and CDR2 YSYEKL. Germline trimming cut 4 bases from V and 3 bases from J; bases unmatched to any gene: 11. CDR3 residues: CASSPGLATGNYEQYF. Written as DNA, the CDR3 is TGCGCCAGCAGCCCCGGACTAGCAACTGGCAACTACGAGCAGTACTTC.

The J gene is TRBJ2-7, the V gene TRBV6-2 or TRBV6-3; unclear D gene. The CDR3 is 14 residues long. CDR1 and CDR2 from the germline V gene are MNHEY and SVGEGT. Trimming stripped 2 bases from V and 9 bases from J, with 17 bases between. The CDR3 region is CASSYPSTPGGQYF. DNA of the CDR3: TGTGCCAGCAGTTACCCCTCTACACCCGGCGGGCAGTACTTC.

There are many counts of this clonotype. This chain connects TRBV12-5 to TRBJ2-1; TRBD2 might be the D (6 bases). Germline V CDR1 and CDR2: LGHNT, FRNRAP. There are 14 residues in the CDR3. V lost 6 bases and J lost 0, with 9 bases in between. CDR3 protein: CASGEGSSYNEQFF. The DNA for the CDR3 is TGTGCTAGTGGGGAGGGAAGCTCCTACAATGAGCAGTTCTTC.

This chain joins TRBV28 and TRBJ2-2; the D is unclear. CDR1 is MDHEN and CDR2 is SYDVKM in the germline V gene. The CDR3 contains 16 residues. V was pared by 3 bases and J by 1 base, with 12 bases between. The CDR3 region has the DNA TGTGCCAGCAGTTTGTCGGCTCAGCTGAACACCGGGGAGCTGTTTTTT. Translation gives CASSLSAQLNTGELFF.

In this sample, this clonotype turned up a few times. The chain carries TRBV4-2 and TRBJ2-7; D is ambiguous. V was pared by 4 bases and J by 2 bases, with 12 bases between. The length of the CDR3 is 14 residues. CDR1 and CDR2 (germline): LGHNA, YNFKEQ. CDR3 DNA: TGTGCCAGCAGCCCTACCGTAGTCCCCTACGAGCAGTACTTC. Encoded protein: CASSPTVVPYEQYF.

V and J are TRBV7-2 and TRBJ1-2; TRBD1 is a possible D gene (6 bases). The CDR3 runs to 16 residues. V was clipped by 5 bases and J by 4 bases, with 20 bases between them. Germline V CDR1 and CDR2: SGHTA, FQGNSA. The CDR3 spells CASSPHPAGGVYGYTF. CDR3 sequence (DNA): TGTGCCAGCAGCCCCCACCCGGCGGGGGGCGTCTATGGCTACACCTTC.

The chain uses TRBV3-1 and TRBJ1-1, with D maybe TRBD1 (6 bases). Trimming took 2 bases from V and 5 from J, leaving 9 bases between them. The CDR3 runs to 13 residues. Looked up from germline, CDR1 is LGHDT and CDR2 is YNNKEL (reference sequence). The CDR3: CASSQLRGTEAFF. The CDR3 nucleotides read TGTGCCAGCAGCCAATTGAGGGGGACTGAAGCTTTCTTT.

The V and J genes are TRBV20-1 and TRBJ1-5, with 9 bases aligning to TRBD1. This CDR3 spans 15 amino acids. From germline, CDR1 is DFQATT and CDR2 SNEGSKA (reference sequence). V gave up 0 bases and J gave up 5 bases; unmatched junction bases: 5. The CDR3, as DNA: TGCAGTGCTAGAGATCGAAGACAGGGGGATCAGCCCCAGCATTTT. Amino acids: CSARDRRQGDQPQHF.

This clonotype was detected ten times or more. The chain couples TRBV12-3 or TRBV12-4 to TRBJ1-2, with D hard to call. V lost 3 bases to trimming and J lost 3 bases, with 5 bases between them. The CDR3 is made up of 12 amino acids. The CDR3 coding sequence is TGTGCCAGCAGTTTCGCGGACTATGGCTACACCTTC. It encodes CASSFADYGYTF.

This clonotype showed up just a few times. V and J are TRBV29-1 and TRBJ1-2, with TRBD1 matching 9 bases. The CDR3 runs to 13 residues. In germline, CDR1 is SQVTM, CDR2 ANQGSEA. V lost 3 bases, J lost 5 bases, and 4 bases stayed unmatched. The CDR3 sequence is CSVDRTGDYGYTF. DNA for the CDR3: TGCAGCGTTGACCGGACAGGGGATTATGGCTACACCTTC.

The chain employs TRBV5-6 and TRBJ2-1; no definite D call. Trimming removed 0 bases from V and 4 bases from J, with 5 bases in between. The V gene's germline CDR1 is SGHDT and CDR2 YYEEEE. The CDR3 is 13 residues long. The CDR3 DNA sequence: TGTGCCAGCAGCTTGGAAAGGTACAATGAGCAGTTCTTC. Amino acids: CASSLERYNEQFF.